The TCR beta chain described here comes from a study of blood T cell repertoires in COVID-19. There are 14 residues in the CDR3. Germline CDR1 is SGHTA and CDR2 is FQGNSA. V lost 3 bases and J lost 4, with 12 bases in between. Generated by immunoSEQ multiplex PCR, the TCRdb table keeps only in-frame clones and is missing some. The sample lists fewer than 350,000 clones; 85% were seen once. The chain has TRBV7-2 and TRBJ2-5; D is unresolved. Sequences were obtained from PBMCs or T cells enriched from blood (not recorded which). This TCR was sampled from a woman aged 25 to 45 who had been exposed to COVID-19. DNA for the CDR3: TGTGCCAGCAGCTTGGGTTTAGCCCCAGAGACCCAGTACTTC. Amino acid sequence: CASSLGLAPETQYF.